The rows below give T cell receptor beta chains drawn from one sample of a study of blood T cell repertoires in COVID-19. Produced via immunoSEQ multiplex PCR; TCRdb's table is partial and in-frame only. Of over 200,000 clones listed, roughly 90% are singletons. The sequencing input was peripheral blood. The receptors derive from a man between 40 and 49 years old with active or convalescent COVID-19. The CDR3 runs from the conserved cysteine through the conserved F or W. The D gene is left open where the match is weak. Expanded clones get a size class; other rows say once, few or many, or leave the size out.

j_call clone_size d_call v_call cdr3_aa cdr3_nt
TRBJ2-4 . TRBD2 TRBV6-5 CASSPAGEGNIQYF TGTGCCAGCAGTCCGGCGGGGGAAGGGAACATTCAGTACTTC
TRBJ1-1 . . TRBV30 CATGMSETEAFF TGTGCCACGGGGATGTCTGAGACTGAAGCTTTCTTT
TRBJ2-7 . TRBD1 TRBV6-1 CASSETGTGYYEQYF TGTGCCAGCAGTGAAACCGGGACAGGGTACTACGAGCAGTACTTC
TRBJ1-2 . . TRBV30 CAWFTGWGYTF TGTGCCTGGTTCACAGGGTGGGGCTACACCTTC
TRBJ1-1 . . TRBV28 CASSYSPGSTEAFF TGTGCCAGCAGCTATTCTCCGGGGAGCACTGAAGCTTTCTTT
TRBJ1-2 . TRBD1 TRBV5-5 CASSPGQDSYGYTF TGTGCCAGCAGCCCCGGACAGGACAGCTATGGCTACACCTTC
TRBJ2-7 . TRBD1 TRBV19 CASSIAGQGSYEQYF TGTGCCAGTAGTATAGCCGGACAGGGTTCCTACGAGCAGTACTTC
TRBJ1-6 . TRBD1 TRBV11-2 CASSLDQYRGRNSPLHF TGTGCCAGCAGCTTAGATCAATACAGGGGGCGGAATTCACCCCTCCACTTT
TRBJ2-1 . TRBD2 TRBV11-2 CASKLAGGSYNEQFF TGTGCCAGCAAACTAGCGGGAGGCTCCTACAATGAGCAGTTCTTC
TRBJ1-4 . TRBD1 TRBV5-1 CASSLRQGNEKLFF TGCGCCAGCAGCTTGAGACAGGGAAATGAAAAACTGTTTTTT
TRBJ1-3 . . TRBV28 CASSLDRSSGNTIYF TGTGCCAGCAGTTTAGACAGGAGCTCTGGAAACACCATATATTTT
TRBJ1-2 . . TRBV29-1 CSVLTDYYGYTF TGCAGCGTCTTAACAGATTACTATGGCTACACCTTC
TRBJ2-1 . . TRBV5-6 CASSRTGNWVNEQFF TGTGCCAGCAGCCGAACCGGGAATTGGGTAAATGAGCAGTTCTTC
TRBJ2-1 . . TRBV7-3 CASSTTYNEQFF TGTGCCAGCAGCACAACCTACAATGAGCAGTTCTTC
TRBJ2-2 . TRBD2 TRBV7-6 CASRLAGGSTRTGELFF TGTGCCAGCAGGTTAGCGGGAGGATCAACAAGGACCGGGGAGCTGTTTTTT
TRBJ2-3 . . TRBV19 CASRTRATDTQYF TGTGCCAGTAGGACCAGGGCCACAGATACGCAGTATTTT
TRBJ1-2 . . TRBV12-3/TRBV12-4 CASSRGTEGGYTF TGTGCCAGCAGTCGCGGGACCGAGGGGGGCTACACCTTC
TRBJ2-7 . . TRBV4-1 CASSPARGRGSYEQYF TGCGCCAGCAGCCCCGCTCGAGGGAGGGGGTCCTACGAGCAGTACTTC
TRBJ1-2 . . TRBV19 CASSIAPSYYGYTF TGTGCCAGTAGTATAGCTCCTTCGTACTATGGCTACACCTTC
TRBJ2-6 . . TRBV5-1 CASSLADSSSGANVLTF TGCGCCAGCAGCTTGGCCGACAGCAGCTCTGGGGCCAACGTCCTGACTTTC
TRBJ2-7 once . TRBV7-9 CASSLLKADSYEQYF TGTGCCAGCAGCCTACTGAAGGCGGATTCCTACGAGCAGTACTTC
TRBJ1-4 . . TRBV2 CASSEEKTGFEKLFF TGTGCCAGCAGTGAAGAGAAGACAGGTTTTGAAAAACTGTTTTTT
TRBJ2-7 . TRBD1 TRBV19 CASSIASGGTGGYEQYF TGTGCCAGTAGTATAGCCTCTGGAGGGACAGGGGGTTACGAGCAGTACTTC
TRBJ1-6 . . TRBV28 CASSFAGSYNSPLHF TGTGCCAGCAGTTTCGCAGGCTCCTATAATTCACCCCTCCACTTT
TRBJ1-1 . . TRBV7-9 CASSLEAVEAFF TGTGCCAGCAGCTTAGAGGCGGTCGAAGCTTTCTTT
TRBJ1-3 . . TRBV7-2 CASSSGSGNTIYF TGTGCCAGCAGCTCGGGCTCTGGAAACACCATATATTTT
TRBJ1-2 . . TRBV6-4 CASSAPLGYTF TGTGCCAGCAGTGCTCCCCTCGGCTACACCTTC
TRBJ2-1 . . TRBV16 CASSQSLALYDEQFF TGTGCCAGCAGCCAATCGTTAGCGTTGTACGATGAGCAGTTCTTC
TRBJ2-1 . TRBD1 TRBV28 CASSLPGQKINEQFF TGTGCCAGCAGTTTGCCGGGACAGAAAATCAATGAGCAGTTCTTC
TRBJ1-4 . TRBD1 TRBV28 CASSLERGPVNEKLFF TGTGCCAGCAGTTTAGAGAGGGGGCCTGTTAATGAAAAACTGTTTTTT
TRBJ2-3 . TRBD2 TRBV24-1 CATSEPRGVKHRTDTQYF TGTGCCACCAGTGAACCGCGGGGGGTCAAACACCGCACAGATACGCAGTATTTT
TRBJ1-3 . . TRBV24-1 CATSEATSSGNTIYF TGTGCCACCAGTGAAGCGACCTCCTCTGGAAACACCATATATTTT
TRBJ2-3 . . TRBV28 CASSSERASNTDTQYF TGTGCCAGCAGTTCCGAGAGGGCATCCAACACAGATACGCAGTATTTT